Listed below are T cell receptor beta chains from one sample, sequenced in a study of T cell responses to AZD1222 COVID-19 vaccine. Sequencing was performed with immunoSEQ multiplex PCR; in TCRdb, only in-frame clones are kept and a portion is missing. The table lists about 150,000 clones, 80% to 95% of them singletons. The input for sequencing was peripheral blood, taken on day 0 of AZD1222 vaccination. The receptors here all came from an adult in good health. CDR3s leave out the opening cysteine and the closing phenylalanine or tryptophan.

cdr3_aa	j_call	v_call
AWKAEPIVALH	TRBJ1-6	TRBV30
ATSRTDRWETQY	TRBJ2-5	TRBV15
ASSPPRRGKNTGELF	TRBJ2-2	TRBV7-9
ASTSGTGRTDTQY	TRBJ2-3	TRBV3-1/TRBV3-2
ASGPGTGAEETQY	TRBJ2-5	TRBV12-5
AWTPGYRGLTDTQY	TRBJ2-3	TRBV30
ASRDFGEQY	TRBJ2-7	TRBV2
ASSLAVQETQY	TRBJ2-5	TRBV4-1
ASSLSWDRLASGNTIY	TRBJ1-3	TRBV27
ASMTENTEAF	TRBJ1-1	TRBV5-1
ASSPQWASYEQY	TRBJ2-7	TRBV3-1/TRBV3-2
ATSRPGQGAETQY	TRBJ2-5	TRBV15
ASSLSRTGAKNTEAF	TRBJ1-1	TRBV7-9
ASSQVLLAGEQY	TRBJ2-7	TRBV4-2
ASRWTSGHYNEQF	TRBJ2-1	TRBV6-5
ASSSHSYEQY	TRBJ2-7	TRBV25-1
ASSLGTANEKLF	TRBJ1-4	TRBV7-9
ASSIRAALYQETQY	TRBJ2-5	TRBV19
ASSETWGQPFNGYT	TRBJ1-2	TRBV6-4
ASSPVGQMGTNEKLF	TRBJ1-4	TRBV27
ASSQRGVDGPQH	TRBJ1-5	TRBV3-1/TRBV3-2
ASSPMGQGTDTQY	TRBJ2-3	TRBV18
ASSSVGGERYNEQF	TRBJ2-1	TRBV6-5
ASSLPSGGRRSYEQY	TRBJ2-7	TRBV5-1
ASSFLAGVPNEQF	TRBJ2-1	TRBV3-1/TRBV3-2
ASSYRTSGTSVGIEQF	TRBJ2-1	TRBV5-5
ASSQVSPPYEQY	TRBJ2-7	TRBV5-6
ASSLEAGRMNTEAF	TRBJ1-1	TRBV7-2